This paragraph reports one TCR beta chain. Its antigen remains unidentified. The data were obtained in a study of response to subunit inactivated influenza vaccine. The V and J ends lost 2 bases and 5 bases respectively, with 12 bases between them. The germline V gene encodes CDR1 SGHDT and CDR2 YYEEEE. The CDR3 runs to 14 residues. General observations from the study: With each seasonal influenza vaccination, the authors suggested, few new T cells are recruited.

TCRdb fed the RT-PCR reads into MiXCR, producing one record per CDR3 protein. The table records around 760,000 distinct CDR3 sequences, 11% to 15% of them present only once. This chain links TRBV5-6 with TRBJ2-3, with D hard to call. The starting material was PBMCs from blood, obtained approximately 15 days before vaccination. This receptor was taken from a man between 50 and 59 years old who received an inactivated influenza vaccine. The CDR3 DNA is TGTGCCAGCAGCTTTCCCGGACGGAAAGATACGCAGTATTTT. Residues: CASSFPGRKDTQYF. The whole variable domain, remainder taken from reference TRBV5-6 and TRBJ2-3, is DAGVTQSPTHLIKTRGQQVTLRCSPKSGHDTVSWYQQALGQGPQFIFQYYEEEERQRGNFPDRFSGHQFPNYSSELNVNALLLGDSALYLCASSFPGRKDTQYFGPGTRLTVL.